The T cell receptor (beta chain) described here comes from a study of beta chain features in type 1 diabetes. Investigators reverse transcribed all isolated RNA, so they sequenced expressed TCRB transcripts. Profiling relied on immunoSEQ multiplex PCR, and the TCRdb table lists in-frame clones only, not all of them. The data hold under 450,000 clones, with approximately 15% observed a single time. Trimming cost V 2 bases and J 15 bases, with 11 bases left between them. CDR3 length equals 11 residues. Looked up from germline, CDR1 is SGHTA and CDR2 is FQGNSA. This clonotype was sampled from a man aged 30-40 years in good health. This chain links TRBV7-2 with TRBJ2-1, with D perhaps matching TRBD1 (6 bases). Sequences were obtained from naive CD4+ T cells from blood. In nucleotides, the CDR3 is TGTGCCAGCAGCTTATCATGGACAGCGTTCTTC. Translation: CASSLSWTAFF.